Each of the 24 T cell receptor beta chains below was sequenced from the same sample in a study of T cell changes during pregnancy in multiple sclerosis. Sequenced by immunoSEQ multiplex PCR; TCRdb stores in-frame clones only, minus some. The sample includes around 95,000 clones, 92% seen only once; the top ten take more than 2%. The specimen was peripheral blood, collected after pregnancy. These receptors came from a female donor in good health, enrolled as a control in a pregnancy study.

The chain carries TRBV5-4 and TRBJ2-5; the D gene is possibly TRBD1 (5 bases). The germline V gene has CDR1 SGHNT and CDR2 YYREEE (reference sequence). The CDR3 has 13 amino acids. Deletions cut 4 bases from V and 5 bases from J, with 12 bases between. The CDR3 reads CASSRGQVETQYF. As DNA, the CDR3 is TGTGCCAGCAGCCGCGGACAAGTTGAGACCCAGTACTTC.

The chain uses TRBV5-1 and TRBJ2-3; no firm D call. The CDR3 consists of 14 residues. With 4 bases removed from V and 0 bases from J, the gap between germline ends came to 9 bases. The germline CDR1 and CDR2 sequences are SGHRS and YFSETQ. DNA of the CDR3: TGCGCCAGCAGCCTATGGGCCAGCACAGATACGCAGTATTTT. Translated, it gives CASSLWASTDTQYF.

The V call is TRBV15, the J call TRBJ2-5; 7 bases map to TRBD2. CDR3 size: 14 residues. Germline values: CDR1 LNHNV, CDR2 YYDKDF (reference sequence). The V gene end was trimmed by 8 bases and the J gene end by 5 bases; junction bases not matched to a gene: 11. The CDR3 sequence: CATQGLAASETQYF. The DNA of the CDR3 is TGTGCCACCCAGGGCCTAGCGGCGTCGGAGACCCAGTACTTC.

This clone was seen a single time. The CDR3 nucleotides read TGTGCCAGCAGGACAGGGTGGAGTGAAAAACTGTTTTTT. This sequence encodes CASRTGWSEKLFF. The rearrangement uses TRBV27 and TRBJ1-4; 7 bases fit TRBD1. This CDR3 has 13 residues. V lost 6 bases and J lost 7; bases outside the gene matches: 5. Germline CDR1 reads MNHEY; CDR2 reads SMNVEV (reference sequence).

This chain uses TRBV4-2 with TRBJ2-3, with 11 bases matching TRBD2. Germline CDR1 LGHNA, CDR2 YNFKEQ. This CDR3 has 16 residues. V shed 4 bases, J shed 3 bases, and the junction held 6 bases outside the gene matches. CDR3 amino acids: CASSPYLAGGTDTQYF. CDR3 bases: TGTGCCAGCAGCCCATACCTAGCGGGAGGAACAGATACGCAGTATTTT.

The rearrangement joins TRBV2 to TRBJ2-3; no clear D gene. The CDR3 sequence is 12 residues long. CDR1 is SNHLY and CDR2 is FYNNEI in the germline V gene. The V gene lost 8 bases and the J gene lost 6 bases, with 12 bases spanning the gap. The CDR3 is CASSYSPDTQYF. The CDR3 region has the DNA TGTGCCAGCTCGTACTCACCTGATACGCAGTATTTT.

The rearrangement uses TRBV28 and TRBJ2-6; D is perhaps TRBD1 (5 bases). Germline-derived CDR1 and CDR2 are MDHEN and SYDVKM. CDR3 size: 16 residues. The V end lost 3 bases, the J end lost 0 bases, and 9 bases lay between the germline ends. The CDR3 nucleotides are TGTGCCAGCAGTTTCTTGACAGACTCTGGGGCCAACGTCCTGACTTTC. Amino acid sequence: CASSFLTDSGANVLTF.

The rearrangement uses TRBV6-5 and TRBJ1-6, with a weak D call TRBD1 (5 bases). The CDR3 has 14 residues. Germline CDR1 MNHEY, CDR2 SVGAGI. The V and J ends lost 2 bases and 6 bases respectively, with 8 bases between them. CDR3 sequence: CASSYLDSNSPLHF. The CDR3 bases are TGTGCCAGCAGTTACCTAGACAGTAATTCACCCCTCCACTTT.

V usage is TRBV2 and J usage is TRBJ2-1, with 9 bases that match TRBD1. Trimming at V came to 8 bases and at J to 4 bases, leaving 6 bases not matched to a gene. CDR1 is SNHLY and CDR2 is FYNNEI in the germline V gene. This CDR3 has 14 amino acids. The CDR3 nucleotides are TGTGCCAGCCACCCCGGACAGGGGTACAATGAGCAGTTCTTC. It specifies CASHPGQGYNEQFF.

This chain uses TRBV6-1 with TRBJ2-2, with 7 bases lining up with TRBD1. J gave up 6 bases and V 4 bases, and 8 bases lay outside the gene matches. Germline CDR1 and CDR2: MNHNS and SASEGT. The CDR3 contains 15 residues. CDR3 nucleotide sequence: TGTGCCAGCAGTGGGCGCGTGGGGACAGCCGGGGAGCTGTTTTTT. Amino acid sequence: CASSGRVGTAGELFF.

This chain uses TRBV28 with TRBJ2-5; 12 positions match TRBD2. The CDR3 covers 17 residues. V was clipped by 8 bases and J by 0 bases; unmatched bases: 10. Germline-derived CDR1 and CDR2 are MDHEN and SYDVKM. CDR3 amino acids: CASLGTSGLSYQETQYF. CDR3 nucleotides: TGTGCCAGCTTGGGGACTAGCGGGCTAAGTTACCAAGAGACCCAGTACTTC.

Comment on this clone: The junction differs from germline at one of its ends, possibly a read error. The chain has TRBV7-7 and TRBJ2-2; a possible D gene is TRBD1 (6 bases). The CDR3 covers 15 residues. Germline CDR1 and CDR2: SSHAT and FNYEAQ (reference sequence). The CDR3 region is CASSSGTHNTGELFF. The CDR3, as DNA: TGTGCTAGCAGTTCCGGGACACACAACACCGGGGAGCTGTTTTTT.

This chain uses TRBV6-5 with TRBJ2-7, with D possibly TRBD2 on 6 matching bases. Trimming stripped 0 bases from V and 3 bases from J, with 15 bases between. Germline assignment: CDR1 MNHEY and CDR2 SVGAGI. This CDR3 contains 16 residues. CDR3 nucleotides: TGTGCCAGCAGTTACTCGGGGGGATTTTCCAACTACGAGCAGTACTTC. This codes for CASSYSGGFSNYEQYF.

The chain joins TRBV25-1 to TRBJ2-1; TRBD1 matches 8 bases. The CDR3 consists of 15 residues. Germline-derived CDR1 and CDR2 are MGHDK and SYGVNS. Losses at the gene ends were 5 bases for V and 7 bases for J; bases not matched to a gene: 10. In DNA, the CDR3 is TGTGCCAGCAGTTCCCCGGCGGACAGGGTGAATGAGCAGTTCTTC. This translates into CASSSPADRVNEQFF.

The chain joins TRBV19 to TRBJ1-2; D may be TRBD1 (6 bases). Trimming shortened V by 3 bases and J by 4 bases, and 15 bases separated the two germline ends. Per germline, CDR1 LNHDA and CDR2 SQIVND (reference sequence). The CDR3 loop spans 15 amino acids. DNA for the CDR3: TGTGCCAGTAGTATTACCCCTCAGGGGACCTATGGCTACACCTTC. It yields the protein CASSITPQGTYGYTF.

V gene TRBV18 combines with J gene TRBJ1-4; TRBD1 matches at 7 bases. Germline loops: CDR1 KGHSH, CDR2 LQKENI. The CDR3 contains 15 residues. V was clipped by 3 bases and J by 5 bases; unmatched bases: 6. CDR3 amino acids: CASSPQGGRNEKLFF. CDR3 DNA sequence: TGTGCCAGCTCACCGCAGGGGGGTCGAAATGAAAAACTGTTTTTT.

The rearrangement joins TRBV28 to TRBJ2-1; a weak D match, TRBD2 (6 bases). Between the trimmed V and J ends, which lost 3 bases and 7 bases, there was a span of 19 bases. This CDR3 is 16 amino acids long. Germline V lookup: CDR1 MDHEN, CDR2 SYDVKM. The CDR3 is CASSFRASGWGNEQFF. CDR3 nucleotides: TGTGCCAGCAGTTTCAGAGCGAGCGGGTGGGGGAATGAGCAGTTCTTC. The full variable domain, in which reference TRBV28 and TRBJ2-1 provide the parts outside the CDR3, is DVKVTQSSRYLVKRTGEKVFLECVQDMDHENMFWYRQDPGLGLRLIYFSYDVKMKEKGDIPEGYSVSREKKERFSLILESASTNQTSMYLCASSFRASGWGNEQFFGPGTRLTVL.

V usage is TRBV7-2 and J usage is TRBJ1-3, with 7 bases fitting TRBD1. There are 14 residues in the CDR3. Germline lookup yields CDR1 SGHTA and CDR2 FQGNSA. The V segment lost 6 bases and the J segment 1 base; nucleotides outside the gene matches: 3. The CDR3 protein is CASRLTGSGNTIYF. CDR3 nucleotides: TGTGCCAGCAGGTTGACAGGGTCTGGAAACACCATATATTTT.

This chain connects TRBV2 to TRBJ2-5, with TRBD1 identical over 10 bases. V was clipped by 6 bases and J by 4 bases; unmatched bases: 5. The CDR3 has 14 amino acids. Germline CDR1 reads SNHLY; CDR2 reads FYNNEI. Here the CDR3 reads CASRSGTGVETQYF. Here the CDR3 DNA reads TGTGCCAGCAGAAGTGGGACAGGGGTAGAGACCCAGTACTTC.

The chain links TRBV5-1 to TRBJ2-3; D gene unclear. CDR3 length equals 12 residues. CDR1 is SGHRS, CDR2 YFSETQ, per germline. V was pared by 2 bases and J by 4 bases, with 5 bases between. The chain's CDR3 is CASSFIADTQYF. The CDR3 DNA is TGCGCCAGCAGCTTTATAGCAGATACGCAGTATTTT.

This clone was picked up a small number of times. The V call is TRBV30, the J call TRBJ1-1; D is perhaps TRBD1 (6 bases). The V end lost 3 bases, the J end lost 0 bases, and 11 bases lay between the germline ends. Germline V gives CDR1 GTSNPN, CDR2 SVGIG (reference sequence). The CDR3 runs to 14 residues. The CDR3 coding sequence is TGTGCCTGGAGGTCGGGACAAATGAACACTGAAGCTTTCTTT. Residues: CAWRSGQMNTEAFF. Using reference TRBV30 and TRBJ1-1 for the parts outside the CDR3, the full variable domain is SQTIHQWPATLVQPVGSPLSLECTVEGTSNPNLYWYRQAAGRGLQLLFYSVGIGQISSEVPQNLSASRPQDRQFILSSKKLLLSDSGFYLCAWRSGQMNTEAFFGQGTRLTVV.

V is TRBV5-4 and J is TRBJ2-7, with D tentatively TRBD1 (6 bases). CDR3 length equals 13 residues. Trimming removed 0 bases at V and 7 bases at J, with 11 bases between. CDR1 and CDR2 (germline): SGHNT, YYREEE (reference sequence). The CDR3 nucleotides read TGTGCCAGCAGCTTGGGGACAGTAGATGAGCAGTACTTC. Translating gives CASSLGTVDEQYF.

V gene TRBV6-5 combines with J gene TRBJ2-5, with 10 bases lining up with TRBD2. Germline assignment: CDR1 MNHEY and CDR2 SVGAGI. The CDR3 spans 13 residues. The V gene end was trimmed by 6 bases and the J gene end by 4 bases; junction bases not matched to a gene: 2. DNA of the CDR3: TGTGCCAGCAGCGGGACTAGCGCAGAGACCCAGTACTTC. It encodes CASSGTSAETQYF.

The chain uses TRBV19 and TRBJ1-4; perhaps TRBD1 as D (5 bases). CDR1 and CDR2 (germline): LNHDA, SQIVND (reference sequence). Trimming removed 5 bases at V and 8 bases at J, with 15 bases between. The CDR3 spans 14 residues. The CDR3 bases are TGTGCCAGTAGTCCGCGGGGCGATGGGGAAAAACTGTTTTTT. Amino acid sequence: CASSPRGDGEKLFF.